A single sample gave rise to the 31 T cell receptor beta chains below, sequenced in a study of spatial heterogeneity in lung cancer. MiXCR, applied by TCRdb to the 5' RACE reads, yields one record per CDR3 protein. This repertoire shows fewer than 150,000 distinct CDR3 sequences, 10% to 11% found once; its top ten account for roughly 26%. Time point reported: blood at routine non-recurrence follow-up after resection. The sample consisted of PBMCs, taken at follow-up. Receptors originate from a female donor with early-stage non-small cell lung cancer.

The gene calls are TRBV12-3 or TRBV12-4 and TRBJ1-1; D gene uncertain. The germline V and J ends were trimmed by 6 bases and 0 bases, with 14 bases remaining between them. The CDR3 sequence is 15 residues long. The CDR3 region has the DNA TGTGCCAGCAGCCTACATCCTAGAATGAACACTGAAGCTTTCTTT. It translates to CASSLHPRMNTEAFF.

This clonotype was seen a few times. The chain carries TRBV30 and TRBJ2-7, with D possibly being TRBD1 (6 bases). Germline assignment: CDR1 GTSNPN and CDR2 SVGIG (reference sequence). The CDR3 runs to 13 residues. V lost 5 bases, J lost 3 bases, and 14 bases lay in between. The CDR3 region is CAWDKGQLYEQYF. DNA of the CDR3: TGTGCCTGGGATAAGGGACAACTCTACGAGCAGTACTTC.

This clonotype was observed a handful of times. The CDR3 sequence is CASTPWGLSTDTQYF. CDR3 DNA sequence: TGTGCCAGCACCCCCTGGGGCCTAAGCACAGATACGCAGTATTTT. The chain combines TRBV6-2 or TRBV6-3 with TRBJ2-3, with TRBD1 as a possible D gene (5 bases). The CDR3 has 15 amino acids. CDR1 is MNHEY and CDR2 is SVGEGT in the germline V gene. V shed 7 bases and J shed 0 bases, with 14 bases lying between them.

The rearrangement uses TRBV30 and TRBJ2-5, with D unclear. Trimming removed 1 base at V and 2 bases at J, with 14 bases between. This CDR3 is 15 amino acids long. Germline loops: CDR1 GTSNPN, CDR2 SVGIG (reference sequence). CDR3 protein: CAWSAGYPLQETQYF. The DNA for the CDR3 is TGTGCCTGGAGTGCTGGCTATCCGCTACAAGAGACCCAGTACTTC.

This clonotype was seen many times. The chain carries TRBV28 and TRBJ2-7, with D perhaps matching TRBD1 (6 bases). Germline V gene sequence: CDR1 MDHEN, CDR2 SYDVKM. The CDR3 is made up of 13 amino acids. Trimming stripped 5 bases from V and 3 bases from J, with 11 bases between. CDR3: CASSLTGRYEQYF. CDR3 DNA sequence: TGTGCCAGCAGTCTCACAGGGCGCTACGAGCAGTACTTC.

This clonotype was counted at least ten times. The V call is TRBV19, the J call TRBJ1-5; 10 bases align to TRBD1. This CDR3 has 16 amino acids. CDR1 is LNHDA, CDR2 SQIVND, per germline (reference sequence). J lost 0 bases, V lost 11 bases, and 10 bases had no gene match. The CDR3, as DNA: TGTGCCTCCCGGGACAGGGGTGGGTATAGCAATCAGCCCCAGCATTTT. Its translation: CASRDRGGYSNQPQHF. Variable domain in full (rest from reference TRBV19 and TRBJ1-5): DGGITQSPKYLFRKEGQNVTLSCEQNLNHDAMYWYRQDPGQGLRLIYYSQIVNDFQKGDIAEGYSVSREKKESFPLTVTSAQKNPTAFYLCASRDRGGYSNQPQHFGDGTRLSIL.

This clonotype was recorded many times. The chain employs TRBV18 and TRBJ2-3; D is unresolved. The CDR3 totals 16 residues. V shed 1 base and J shed 0 bases, with 11 bases lying between them. Germline CDR1 KGHSH, CDR2 LQKENI. CDR3 nucleotide sequence: TGTGCCAGCTCACCACAGCGCCGTACTAGCACAGATACGCAGTATTTT. It codes for CASSPQRRTSTDTQYF.

This clonotype has a handful of counts. The chain uses TRBV4-1 and TRBJ2-2; TRBD1 aligns across 8 bases. The J segment lost 7 bases and the V segment lost 0 bases, leaving 7 bases of the junction unmatched. CDR3 size: 16 residues. The germline CDR1 and CDR2 sequences are MGHRA and YSYEKL. CDR3 DNA: TGCGCCAGCAGCCAAGATCGGACAGGGTCGATCGGGGAGCTGTTTTTT. Encoded protein: CASSQDRTGSIGELFF.

This clonotype was seen repeatedly, ten times or more. This chain links TRBV11-2 with TRBJ2-3, with 13 bases matching TRBD2. The V gene's germline CDR1 is SGHAT and CDR2 FQNNGV. Unmatched junction bases numbered 6, after V lost 3 bases and J lost 3 bases. CDR3 length: 17 residues. The CDR3 nucleotides are TGTGCCAGCAGCTTCCAGGGACTAGCGGGAATTACAGATACGCAGTATTTT. Translating gives CASSFQGLAGITDTQYF.

The chain links TRBV6-5 to TRBJ2-3; D not resolved. The germline V gene encodes CDR1 MNHEY and CDR2 SVGAGI. V lost 3 bases to trimming and J lost 2 bases, with 9 bases between them. This CDR3 spans 14 amino acids. The CDR3: CASSYRVPTDTQYF. The CDR3 nucleotides are TGTGCCAGCAGTTATCGGGTTCCCACAGATACGCAGTATTTT.

This sequence joins TRBV28 and TRBJ2-4, with D tentatively TRBD1 or TRBD2 (6 bases each). There are 17 residues in the CDR3. V was clipped by 4 bases and J by 0 bases, with 16 bases between them. Germline values: CDR1 MDHEN, CDR2 SYDVKM. CDR3 DNA: TGTGCCAGCAGTTCAAGGGACTGGGGGGCAGCCAAAAACATTCAGTACTTC. This translates into CASSSRDWGAAKNIQYF.

V is TRBV12-3 or TRBV12-4 and J is TRBJ2-1; 7 bases match TRBD2. This CDR3 region has 15 residues. J gave up 4 bases and V 2 bases, and 5 bases lay outside the gene matches. CDR3 sequence: CASSLTGTIYNEQFF. CDR3 bases: TGTGCCAGCAGTTTAACCGGGACTATATACAATGAGCAGTTCTTC.

The V call is TRBV7-2, the J call TRBJ1-4, with D tentatively TRBD1 (5 bases). The germline gives CDR1 SGHTA, CDR2 FQGNSA. CDR3 size: 15 residues. With 4 bases removed from V and 3 bases from J, the gap between germline ends came to 12 bases. CDR3 bases: TGTGCCAGCAGCTCCCGACAGCCTCCTAATGAAAAACTGTTTTTT. This encodes CASSSRQPPNEKLFF.

This clonotype occurred a few times. The chain has TRBV20-1 and TRBJ2-1, with TRBD2 matching 14 bases. Germline V gene lookup returns CDR1 DFQATT and CDR2 SNEGSKA (reference sequence). CDR3 length equals 16 residues. Trimming took 1 base from V and 4 from J; bases not matched to a gene: 3. The chain's CDR3 is CSARGLAGGSYNEQFF. As DNA, the CDR3 is TGCAGTGCTAGAGGACTAGCGGGAGGGTCTTACAATGAGCAGTTCTTC.

This clonotype has a count of ten or more. This rearrangement joins TRBV27 to TRBJ2-2; 10 nucleotides match TRBD2. This CDR3 spans 14 amino acids. V was clipped by 4 bases and J by 6 bases; unmatched bases: 2. Per the germline V gene, CDR1 is MNHEY and CDR2 is SMNVEV (reference sequence). The CDR3 bases are TGTGCCAGCAGTTGGCTAGCGGGAGCCGGGGAGCTGTTTTTT. Translation gives CASSWLAGAGELFF.

This clonotype has only a few counts. The J gene is TRBJ1-2, the V gene TRBV20-1; 7 bases are a match to TRBD1. J gave up 3 bases and V 0 bases, and 10 bases lay outside the gene matches. This CDR3 region has 16 residues. Germline CDR1 reads DFQATT; CDR2 reads SNEGSKA (reference sequence). The CDR3 protein is CSARDTDREAHYGYTF. In DNA form, the CDR3 reads TGCAGTGCTAGAGATACCGACAGGGAAGCTCACTATGGCTACACCTTC.

This clonotype turned up a few times. The genes are TRBV14 and TRBJ2-5; D is possibly TRBD1 (6 bases). V dropped 3 bases and J dropped 5 bases, with 16 bases sitting between them. Germline CDR1 reads SGHDN; CDR2 reads FVKESK. CDR3 length: 15 residues. This CDR3 reads CASSHWGRTGETQYF. Here the CDR3 DNA reads TGTGCCAGCAGCCACTGGGGGCGAACCGGGGAGACCCAGTACTTC.

This clonotype was seen more than once but under ten times. This chain connects TRBV20-1 to TRBJ1-1, with TRBD1 as a possible D gene (5 bases). The V end was cut by 6 bases, the J end by 1 base, with 15 bases between. This CDR3 has 14 residues. Germline values: CDR1 DFQATT, CDR2 SNEGSKA (reference sequence). As DNA, the CDR3 is TGCAGTGCCCCAATGGCAGGGAAGAACACTGAAGCTTTCTTT. Translated, it gives CSAPMAGKNTEAFF.

J is TRBJ2-6 and V is TRBV7-3, with D hard to call. Germline lookup yields CDR1 SGHTA and CDR2 FQGTGA. Trimming cost V 7 bases and J 4 bases, with 11 bases left between them. CDR3 size: 14 residues. The chain's CDR3 is CASTSEFGANVLTF. The CDR3 coding sequence is TGTGCCAGCACCAGCGAATTCGGGGCCAACGTCCTGACTTTC.

This clonotype was counted a few times. The chain recombines TRBV15 with TRBJ1-1, with D tentatively TRBD1 (5 bases). Germline CDR1 reads LNHNV; CDR2 reads YYDKDF (reference sequence). Deletions cut 0 bases from V and 0 bases from J, with 20 bases between. CDR3 length: 19 residues. CDR3 sequence reads: CATSRDRTVGRDLNTEAFF. The CDR3 DNA reads as TGTGCCACCAGCAGAGATCGAACCGTCGGCAGGGATTTGAACACTGAAGCTTTCTTT.

The rearrangement links TRBV12-3 or TRBV12-4 to TRBJ2-3; 14 nucleotides match TRBD2. With 6 bases clipped from V and 7 bases from J, the junction kept 6 bases outside the gene matches. The CDR3 runs to 15 residues. The CDR3 region is CASSPTSGRAYTQYF. For the CDR3, the DNA is TGTGCCAGCAGCCCGACTAGCGGGAGGGCGTATACGCAGTATTTT.

This chain links TRBV7-9 with TRBJ2-5; D is undetermined. CDR1 is SEHNR, CDR2 FQNEAQ, per germline (reference sequence). The CDR3 has 12 residues. Trimming stripped 5 bases from V and 5 bases from J, with 9 bases between. As DNA, the CDR3 is TGTGCCAGCAGCCCTGCCCAGGAGACCCAGTACTTC. This sequence encodes CASSPAQETQYF.

This clonotype was counted only a few times. This chain joins TRBV7-9 and TRBJ1-1; possibly TRBD1 for D (5 bases). V was shortened by 1 base and J by 7 bases, with 7 bases between the two germline ends. Germline lookup yields CDR1 SEHNR and CDR2 FQNEAQ (reference sequence). The CDR3 sequence is 12 residues long. The CDR3 spells CASSLERGEAFF. CDR3 bases: TGTGCCAGCAGCTTAGAGAGGGGTGAAGCTTTCTTT.

In this sample, this clonotype turned up a few times. The rearrangement uses TRBV12-3 or TRBV12-4 and TRBJ1-2; 10 bases align to TRBD1. V was pared by 6 bases and J by 3 bases, with 4 bases of the junction left unmatched. The CDR3 loop spans 14 amino acids. CDR3 protein: CASRPGTGDYGYTF. The CDR3 DNA sequence: TGTGCCAGCAGACCCGGGACAGGGGACTATGGCTACACCTTC.

This clonotype was recorded at least ten times. The chain carries TRBV7-9 and TRBJ2-3; tentative D call: TRBD1 (6 bases). Trimming removed 2 bases from V and 0 bases from J, with 6 bases in between. This CDR3 spans 14 amino acids. From germline, CDR1 is SEHNR and CDR2 FQNEAQ (reference sequence). The CDR3, as DNA: TGTGCCAGCAGCTTACAGGGGAGCACAGATACGCAGTATTTT. Translated, it gives CASSLQGSTDTQYF.

This chain joins TRBV5-1 and TRBJ2-2, with D tentatively TRBD1 or TRBD2 (5 bases each). Trimming took 4 bases from V and 4 from J, leaving 11 bases between them. CDR3 length equals 14 residues. Germline values: CDR1 SGHRS, CDR2 YFSETQ. CDR3 bases: TGCGCCAGCAGCCCAATCGGGACCACCGGGGAGCTGTTTTTT. It translates to CASSPIGTTGELFF.

This clonotype was seen more than once but under ten times. The chain joins TRBV5-1 to TRBJ1-2; D is unresolved. Germline CDR1 SGHRS, CDR2 YFSETQ. The V and J ends lost 0 bases and 4 bases respectively, with 10 bases between them. The CDR3 contains 14 residues. The chain's CDR3 is CASSLAPKGYGYTF. For the CDR3, the DNA is TGCGCCAGCAGCTTGGCTCCTAAGGGCTATGGCTACACCTTC.

This clonotype was recorded at least ten times. The V call is TRBV4-2, the J call TRBJ1-2, with 7 bases aligning to TRBD1. Germline trimming cut 4 bases from V and 2 bases from J; bases unmatched to any gene: 10. Germline CDR1 is LGHNA and CDR2 is YNFKEQ. The CDR3 has 16 amino acids. CDR3: CASSRTPQGQNYGYTF. The CDR3 DNA reads as TGTGCCAGCAGCCGCACACCACAGGGGCAGAACTATGGCTACACCTTC.

In this sample, this clonotype turned up a few times. The genes are TRBV7-9 and TRBJ2-1; D tentatively reads TRBD1 or TRBD2 (6 bases each). Deletions cut 2 bases from V and 2 bases from J, with 10 bases between. In germline, CDR1 is SEHNR, CDR2 FQNEAQ (reference sequence). The CDR3 length is 15 residues. CDR3 loop: CASSLRGVAYNEQFF. CDR3 coding DNA: TGTGCCAGCAGCTTAAGGGGGGTCGCCTACAATGAGCAGTTCTTC.

This clonotype was recorded a few times. V and J are TRBV6-1 and TRBJ2-6; D may be TRBD1 (5 bases). V lost 8 bases to trimming and J lost 0 bases, with 14 bases between them. The germline CDR1 and CDR2 sequences are MNHNS and SASEGT. CDR3 size: 16 residues. The CDR3 is CASPRTSNSGANVLTF. For the CDR3, the DNA is TGTGCCAGCCCCAGGACAAGTAACTCTGGGGCCAACGTCCTGACTTTC.

This clonotype was recorded many times. The chain uses TRBV5-8 and TRBJ1-1; TRBD1 matches at 10 bases. The CDR3 spans 17 residues. V was clipped by 4 bases and J by 4 bases; unmatched bases: 13. The germline CDR1 and CDR2 sequences are SGHTS and YDEGEE. The CDR3 loop reads CASSLPRDRGKTTEAFF. The CDR3 DNA is TGTGCCAGCAGCCTACCCCGGGACAGGGGAAAGACCACTGAAGCTTTCTTT.